A selection of T cell receptor beta chains follows, all from one sample in a study of graft-versus-host responses after intestinal transplantation. No antigens are known for them. Assay used: immunoSEQ multiplex PCR; TCRdb lists only in-frame clones, some missing. Of 84,000 or so clones listed, about four fifths are singletons. This material consisted of unstimulated CD4+ T cells sorted from spleen or lymph node cells, taken before intestinal transplant. The receptors shown here come from a human donor who received an intestinal transplant. CDR3s include the opening cysteine and the closing phenylalanine or tryptophan. The D gene is left open where the match is weak. Clone sizes are given selectively: once, few, many, or a class where the clone is expanded.

NA,NA,TRBV18,TRBJ2-7,TGTGCCAGCTCACCGGGGGCAGGCAAGGTAAACGAGCAGTACTTC,CASSPGAGKVNEQYF
NA,TRBD1,TRBV6-5,TRBJ2-2,TGTGCCAGCAGTTACGGGTCAGGGGGCGAACGGGAGCTGTTTTTT,CASSYGSGGERELFF
NA,NA,TRBV7-9,TRBJ1-3,TGTGCCAGCAGCTATAATAGACAGGCCGAGGGAAACACCATATATTTT,CASSYNRQAEGNTIYF
once,NA,TRBV28,TRBJ2-6,TGTGCCAGCAGTTTATTAGCCCGGAGGTCTGGGGCCAACGTCCTGACTTTC,CASSLLARRSGANVLTF
NA,TRBD1,TRBV2,TRBJ1-5,TGTGCCAGCAGGCGTGGACAGGGGGGGAAGCCCCAGCATTTT,CASRRGQGGKPQHF
NA,NA,TRBV15,TRBJ1-4,TGTGCCACCAGCAGAGCGCGGAGAGATTCCGGAGAAAAACTGTTTTTT,CATSRARRDSGEKLFF
NA,TRBD2,TRBV9,TRBJ2-3,TGTGCCAGCCAACGTAGCGGGGGGGCGGATACGCAGTATTTT,CASQRSGGADTQYF
NA,TRBD1,TRBV6-6,TRBJ2-7,TGTGCCAGCAACAGGGGCACGAGCTCCTACGAGCAGTACTTC,CASNRGTSSYEQYF
NA,NA,TRBV21-1,TRBJ1-2,TGTGCCAGCAGGAACGCTGGTCGCGGGCGCGAGACCTATGGCTACACCTTC,CASRNAGRGRETYGYTF
NA,TRBD1,TRBV6-4,TRBJ1-1,TGTGCCAGCAGTCAGGGGGGCAACATGAACACTGAAGCTTTCTTT,CASSQGGNMNTEAFF
NA,NA,TRBV18,TRBJ2-1,TGTGCCAGCTCCGTGTCTAACTCCTACAATGAGCAGTTCTTC,CASSVSNSYNEQFF
NA,NA,TRBV10-2,TRBJ2-1,TGCGCCAGCAGGACAGGTTACGGCTCCTACAATGAGCAGTTCTTC,CASRTGYGSYNEQFF
NA,NA,TRBV6-1,TRBJ1-1,TGTGCCAGCTCCCCGTCGAGGTACACTGAAGCTTTCTTT,CASSPSRYTEAFF
NA,TRBD1,TRBV5-6,TRBJ1-1,TGTGCCAGCAGCTTGGGCCCCCGGGACAGGGTTGCTTTCTTT,CASSLGPRDRVAFF
NA,TRBD2,TRBV5-1,TRBJ2-3,TGCGCCAGCAGCTTATGGACTAGCGGGGGGGAGGATACGCAGTATTTT,CASSLWTSGGEDTQYF
NA,TRBD1,TRBV7-9,TRBJ2-7,TGTGCCAGCAGCTTGGGAGGGGGGGGACAGGGCTACGAGCAGTACTTC,CASSLGGGGQGYEQYF
NA,NA,TRBV6-1,TRBJ1-2,TGTGCCAGCAGTGGAGCTACAGGGAACTATGGCTACACCTTC,CASSGATGNYGYTF
NA,NA,TRBV20-1,TRBJ1-2,TGCAGTGCTGACGGGGGGGAAGGCTACACCTTC,CSADGGEGYTF
NA,NA,TRBV9,TRBJ2-2,TGTGCCAGCAGCGTAGACGGGTCCGCCGGGGAGCTGTTTTTT,CASSVDGSAGELFF
NA,NA,TRBV18,TRBJ1-4,TGTGCCAGCTCACGGGACCGCATCGGGGGGGGAGGCGAAAAACTGTTTTTT,CASSRDRIGGGGEKLFF
NA,TRBD1,TRBV2,TRBJ1-5,TGTGCCAGCAGTGATGACAGGGCGGGCAATCAGCCCCAGCATTTT,CASSDDRAGNQPQHF
NA,NA,TRBV27,TRBJ2-7,TGTGCCAGCAGTTCGGGGTATGAGTTTTCCTACGAGCAGTACTTC,CASSSGYEFSYEQYF
NA,NA,TRBV19,TRBJ1-2,TGTGCCAGCATATCCTCCCAGACGCGGTATGGCTACACCTTC,CASISSQTRYGYTF
NA,NA,TRBV7-3,TRBJ2-1,TGTGCCAGCAGCTCAGCGACTTCCGACAATGAGCAGTTCTTC,CASSSATSDNEQFF
once,NA,TRBV19,TRBJ2-7,TGTGCCAGTAGCCCTTCGCGATACGAGCAGTACTTC,CASSPSRYEQYF
once,NA,TRBV5-1,TRBJ1-2,TGCGCCAGCAGCGCACAGGATGACTATGGCTACACCTTC,CASSAQDDYGYTF
NA,TRBD1,TRBV28,TRBJ2-7,TGTGCCAGCAGTTTCCGGGACAGGAGATCCTACGAGCAGTACTTC,CASSFRDRRSYEQYF